The 20 T cell receptor beta chains below come from one sample, sequenced in a study of identical twins. TCRdb analysed the 5' RACE reads with MiXCR anew, one entry per CDR3 protein. This table has 1.5 million to 2 million distinct CDR3 sequences, around 29% appearing once. Sequencing was done on a sample of cord blood. The receptors were gathered from a newborn girl in good health.

This clonotype came up a few times. This chain joins TRBV27 and TRBJ1-5, with 9 bases aligning to TRBD1. V trimming: 2 bases; J trimming: 11 bases; junction bases outside the gene matches: 10. Germline V CDR1 and CDR2: MNHEY, SMNVEV (reference sequence). The CDR3 length is 15 residues. The CDR3 spells CASSLGTGRGETQHF. CDR3 nucleotide sequence: TGTGCCAGCAGTTTAGGGACAGGGCGAGGAGAGACCCAGCATTTT.

This chain joins TRBV20-1 and TRBJ2-3, with TRBD2 identical over 10 bases. Germline V gives CDR1 DFQATT, CDR2 SNEGSKA (reference sequence). The CDR3 has 18 amino acids. V lost 4 bases and J lost 0; bases outside the gene matches: 13. CDR3 residues: CSAKLAGERASSTDTQYF. The CDR3 region has the DNA TGCAGTGCTAAGCTAGCGGGAGAGAGAGCTTCTAGCACAGATACGCAGTATTTT.

This clonotype was observed a handful of times. The rearrangement links TRBV4-2 to TRBJ2-1; TRBD1 agrees at 9 bases. The CDR3 is made up of 16 amino acids. Losses at the gene ends were 5 bases for V and 6 bases for J; bases not matched to a gene: 11. The germline V gene encodes CDR1 LGHNA and CDR2 YNFKEQ. The CDR3 is CASSATGGRKGNEQFF. DNA for the CDR3: TGTGCCAGCAGCGCTACAGGGGGCAGAAAGGGCAATGAGCAGTTCTTC.

CDR3 in amino acids: CSVEDWPGQGDYGYTF. In DNA form, the CDR3 reads TGCAGCGTTGAAGATTGGCCGGGACAGGGCGACTATGGCTACACCTTC. This rearrangement joins TRBV29-1 to TRBJ1-2; TRBD1 aligns across 9 bases. J was trimmed by 3 bases and V by 0 bases; bases with no gene match: 8. This CDR3 is built from 16 residues. Germline CDR1 SQVTM, CDR2 ANQGSEA.

This clonotype has more than one count but fewer than ten. V and J are TRBV27 and TRBJ1-2; D gene unclear. V was trimmed by 7 bases and J by 2 bases, leaving 5 bases between them. The germline V gene has CDR1 MNHEY and CDR2 SMNVEV (reference sequence). There are 11 residues in the CDR3. This CDR3 reads CASMGNYGYTF. The CDR3 DNA is TGTGCCAGCATGGGCAACTATGGCTACACCTTC.

The chain uses TRBV20-1 and TRBJ2-3; 12 nucleotides line up with TRBD2. J lost 0 bases, V lost 6 bases, and 16 bases had no gene match. Germline V gene lookup returns CDR1 DFQATT and CDR2 SNEGSKA (reference sequence). This CDR3 comprises 19 residues. The CDR3 DNA sequence: TGCAGTGCCCTTACTTGGGCTAGCGGGAGGGCCCTCAGCACAGATACGCAGTATTTT. Translation gives CSALTWASGRALSTDTQYF.

A few counts support this clonotype. This chain connects TRBV7-2 to TRBJ2-1; TRBD2 matches 11 bases. CDR1 and CDR2 (germline): SGHTA, FQGNSA. The J segment lost 5 bases and the V segment lost 0 bases, leaving 3 bases of the junction unmatched. The CDR3 runs 16 residues. The CDR3 is CASSLASTSGNNEQFF. The CDR3 nucleotides read TGTGCCAGCAGCTTAGCGTCGACTAGCGGGAACAATGAGCAGTTCTTC.

CDR3: CASNHLQTGGRGYTF. CDR3 DNA: TGTGCCAGCAACCATCTCCAAACAGGGGGCCGGGGCTACACCTTC. The chain carries TRBV13 and TRBJ1-2, with 9 positions matching TRBD1. V dropped 7 bases and J dropped 8; count of bases not matched to a gene: 14. CDR1 and CDR2 from the germline V gene are PRHDT and FYEKMQ (reference sequence). This CDR3 has 15 amino acids.

The sample holds a few counts of this clonotype. The chain couples TRBV7-9 to TRBJ1-4; possibly TRBD1 for D (5 bases). Germline CDR1 reads SEHNR; CDR2 reads FQNEAQ (reference sequence). V dropped 3 bases and J dropped 5 bases, with 16 bases sitting between them. The CDR3 extends over 16 amino acids. Here the CDR3 DNA reads TGTGCCAGCAGCTTTTGGACTGGGGCCCAGAATGAAAAACTGTTTTTT. Amino acids: CASSFWTGAQNEKLFF.

The chain employs TRBV7-9 and TRBJ2-4, with D possibly being TRBD2 (5 bases). The CDR3 has 17 amino acids. Trimming took 5 bases from V and 0 from J, leaving 17 bases between them. Germline assignment: CDR1 SEHNR and CDR2 FQNEAQ (reference sequence). In DNA, the CDR3 is TGTGCCAGCAGCCCAGCAGCTAGCTCCAGAGCCAAAAACATTCAGTACTTC. It translates to CASSPAASSRAKNIQYF. Complete variable domain (other parts from reference TRBV7-9 and TRBJ2-4): DTGVSQNPRHKITKRGQNVTFRCDPISEHNRLYWYRQTLGQGPEFLTYFQNEAQLEKSRLLSDRFSAERPKGSFSTLEIQRTEQGDSAMYLCASSPAASSRAKNIQYFGAGTRLSVL.

This clonotype was picked up a small number of times. The rearrangement links TRBV7-8 to TRBJ2-1; D ambiguous. The V gene's germline CDR1 is SGHVS and CDR2 FQNEAQ. The length of the CDR3 is 15 residues. V lost 1 base to trimming and J lost 2 bases, with 9 bases between them. CDR3 loop: CASSLGNAPYNEQFF. As DNA, the CDR3 is TGTGCCAGCAGCTTAGGTAATGCCCCCTACAATGAGCAGTTCTTC. The variable domain in full, completed from reference TRBV7-8 and TRBJ2-1, reads GAGVSQSPRYKVAKRGQDVALRCDPISGHVSLFWYQQALGQGPEFLTYFQNEAQLDKSGLPSDRFFAERPEGSVSTLKIQRTQQEDSAVYLCASSLGNAPYNEQFFGPGTRLTVL.

The chain employs TRBV20-1 and TRBJ2-5, with TRBD2 matching 12 bases. Germline CDR1 reads DFQATT; CDR2 reads SNEGSKA (reference sequence). The junction had 6 bases not matched to a gene; V was cut back by 6 bases and J by 1 base. The CDR3 is 15 residues long. The CDR3 DNA follows: TGCAGTGCCCAGGGACTAGCGGGCCTCCAAGAGACCCAGTACTTC. This encodes CSAQGLAGLQETQYF.

The chain combines TRBV10-3 with TRBJ2-5; 9 bases fit TRBD1. The CDR3 runs to 15 residues. Unmatched junction bases numbered 11, after V lost 8 bases and J lost 4 bases. Germline CDR1 is ENHRY and CDR2 is SYGVKD. The CDR3 is CAIGRDRAMGETQYF. DNA of the CDR3: TGTGCCATCGGGCGGGACAGGGCTATGGGAGAGACCCAGTACTTC.

This clonotype was counted a single time. The chain carries TRBV20-1 and TRBJ2-1, with D hard to call. The CDR3 totals 8 residues. Germline V gene data show CDR1 as DFQATT and CDR2 as SNEGSKA (reference sequence). The V end lost 7 bases, the J end lost 13 bases, and 8 bases lay between the germline ends. As DNA, the CDR3 is TGCAGTGTCGCACCCCAGTTCTTC. Translation gives CSVAPQFF.

This clonotype was seen at least ten times. The chain recombines TRBV6-1 with TRBJ1-5; 8 bases agree with TRBD1. V lost 7 bases to trimming and J lost 2 bases; unmatched junction nucleotides: 4. CDR3 length equals 14 residues. Germline lookup yields CDR1 MNHNS and CDR2 SASEGT. This chain's CDR3 is CASTSTGGNQPQHF. In nucleotides, the CDR3 is TGTGCCAGCACATCGACAGGGGGCAATCAGCCCCAGCATTTT.

V is TRBV20-1 and J is TRBJ1-2; 7 nucleotides match TRBD1. Germline V gene data show CDR1 as DFQATT and CDR2 as SNEGSKA (reference sequence). The CDR3 contains 16 residues. Trimming removed 3 bases from V and 3 bases from J; junction bases left unmatched: 13. The CDR3 sequence is CSASRDSRPLDYGYTF. Here the CDR3 DNA reads TGCAGTGCTAGTCGGGACAGTCGGCCACTTGACTATGGCTACACCTTC.

This clonotype was seen a handful of times. The chain has TRBV4-1 and TRBJ1-5, with TRBD1 as a possible D gene (6 bases). This CDR3 contains 14 residues. The V and J ends lost 3 bases and 8 bases respectively, with 14 bases between them. The germline CDR1 and CDR2 sequences are MGHRA and YSYEKL. DNA for the CDR3: TGCGCCAGCAGCCATGAGGGGGGATTCGAGCCCCAGCATTTT. Amino acid sequence: CASSHEGGFEPQHF.

There are many counts of this clonotype. The chain has TRBV15 and TRBJ2-1; 12 nucleotides align to TRBD2. Looked up from germline, CDR1 is LNHNV and CDR2 is YYDKDF (reference sequence). The CDR3 spans 15 residues. V lost 8 bases to trimming and J lost 7 bases; unmatched junction nucleotides: 9. This CDR3 is CATAKLLAGGNEQFF. Here the CDR3 DNA reads TGTGCCACCGCTAAGCTACTAGCGGGGGGAAATGAGCAGTTCTTC.

The genes are TRBV5-8 and TRBJ2-7, with a weak D call TRBD1 (8 bases). This CDR3 is 14 amino acids long. The germline V and J ends were trimmed by 1 base and 4 bases, with 12 bases remaining between them. The V gene's germline CDR1 is SGHTS and CDR2 YDEGEE. The CDR3 nucleotides read TGTGCCAGCAGCTTGACAGGGGGGGTTTACGAGCAGTACTTC. Residues: CASSLTGGVYEQYF. Full variable domain (missing parts from reference TRBV5-8 and TRBJ2-7): EAGVTQSPTHLIKTRGQQATLRCSPISGHTSVYWYQQALGLGLQFLLWYDEGEERNRGNFPPRFSGRQFPNYSSELNVNALELEDSALYLCASSLTGGVYEQYFGPGTRLTVT.

The chain combines TRBV6-1 with TRBJ2-1; 7 bases are a match to TRBD2. Germline CDR1 MNHNS, CDR2 SASEGT. Trimming removed 6 bases from V and 6 bases from J; junction bases left unmatched: 8. CDR3 length equals 14 residues. The CDR3 DNA reads as TGTGCCAGCAGCTCCGGACTAGTTTTCAATGAGCAGTTCTTC. This sequence encodes CASSSGLVFNEQFF.